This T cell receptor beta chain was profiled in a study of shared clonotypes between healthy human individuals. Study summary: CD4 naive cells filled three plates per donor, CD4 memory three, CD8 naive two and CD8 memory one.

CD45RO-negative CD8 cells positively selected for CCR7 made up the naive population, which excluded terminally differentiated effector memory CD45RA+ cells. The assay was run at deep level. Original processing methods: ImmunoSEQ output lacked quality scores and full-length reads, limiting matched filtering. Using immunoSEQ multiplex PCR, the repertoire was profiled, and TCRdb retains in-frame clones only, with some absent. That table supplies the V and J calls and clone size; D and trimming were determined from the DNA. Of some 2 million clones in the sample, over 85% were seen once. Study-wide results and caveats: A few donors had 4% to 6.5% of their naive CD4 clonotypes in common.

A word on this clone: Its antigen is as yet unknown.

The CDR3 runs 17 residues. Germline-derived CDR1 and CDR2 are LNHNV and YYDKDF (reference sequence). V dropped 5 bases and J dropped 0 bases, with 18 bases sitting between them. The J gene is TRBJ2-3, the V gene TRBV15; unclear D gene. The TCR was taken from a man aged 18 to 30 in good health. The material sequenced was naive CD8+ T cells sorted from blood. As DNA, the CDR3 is TGTGCCACCAGCCAAGGAAGTCTTTTGACTAGCACAGATACGCAGTATTTT. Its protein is CATSQGSLLTSTDTQYF.